The 19 T cell receptor beta chains reported below all come from one sample, sequenced in a study of technical replicates of blood from several donors. Sequencing used immunoSEQ multiplex PCR; TCRdb keeps in-frame clones, though not all of them. In the table there are 55,000 to 80,000 clones, just under 90% of which are singletons. The source material was PBMCs. The receptors were gathered from a human donor in good health. Some clones in this sample may be carry-over from other donors' samples.

The chain combines TRBV5-1 with TRBJ1-1, with 8 nucleotides matching TRBD1. The J segment lost 1 base and the V segment lost 4 bases, leaving 9 bases of the junction unmatched. This CDR3 contains 16 residues. The germline CDR1 and CDR2 sequences are SGHRS and YFSETQ. CDR3 DNA sequence: TGCGCCAGCAGCGAGATAACACAGGGGGGGAACACTGAAGCTTTCTTT. Amino acid sequence: CASSEITQGGNTEAFF.

The J gene is TRBJ1-1, the V gene TRBV11-2; tentatively, D is TRBD1 (5 bases). The CDR3 is 16 residues long. The germline V gene encodes CDR1 SGHAT and CDR2 FQNNGV. The V end was cut by 3 bases, the J end by 4 bases, with 18 bases between. CDR3 in amino acids: CASSFPRGQGGTEAFF. The CDR3 bases are TGTGCCAGCAGCTTCCCCCGTGGGCAGGGCGGCACTGAAGCTTTCTTT. Variable domain in full (rest from reference TRBV11-2 and TRBJ1-1): EAGVAQSPRYKIIEKRQSVAFWCNPISGHATLYWYQQILGQGPKLLIQFQNNGVVDDSQLPKDRFSAERLKGVDSTLKIQPAKLEDSAVYLCASSFPRGQGGTEAFFGQGTRLTVV.

V is TRBV6-5 and J is TRBJ2-3, with 9 nucleotides matching TRBD2. CDR1 and CDR2 from the germline V gene are MNHEY and SVGAGI. Germline trimming cut 4 bases from V and 10 bases from J; bases unmatched to any gene: 12. The CDR3 consists of 15 residues. This chain's CDR3 is CASSSSTRGGTSQYF. CDR3 sequence (DNA): TGTGCCAGCAGTTCCAGTACGCGGGGGGGTACTTCGCAGTATTTT.

V and J are TRBV19 and TRBJ1-2; weak D call: TRBD1 (6 bases). V was clipped by 5 bases and J by 8 bases, with 15 bases between them. The CDR3 extends over 13 amino acids. Germline CDR1 reads LNHDA; CDR2 reads SQIVND (reference sequence). This CDR3 reads CASSADSVTGYTF. The CDR3 DNA reads as TGTGCCAGTAGTGCGGACAGCGTTACGGGCTACACCTTC.

This clone was detected only once. The chain recombines TRBV7-9 with TRBJ1-2, with TRBD1 as a possible D gene (6 bases). Germline assignment: CDR1 SEHNR and CDR2 FQNEAQ (reference sequence). CDR3 length: 15 amino acids. Trimming shortened V by 5 bases and J by 3 bases, and 16 bases separated the two germline ends. CDR3 amino acids: CASSPSRGADYGYTF. The DNA for the CDR3 is TGTGCCAGCAGCCCGTCTCGGGGGGCGGACTATGGCTACACCTTC.

The rearrangement links TRBV7-2 to TRBJ2-3, with unresolved D. CDR3 length equals 14 residues. CDR1 is SGHTA and CDR2 is FQGNSA in the germline V gene. Trimming left V 5 bases short and J 6 bases short, with 15 bases between. This CDR3 is CASSAALGADTQYF. CDR3 bases: TGTGCCAGCAGCGCCGCGCTAGGTGCCGATACGCAGTATTTT.

The chain employs TRBV30 and TRBJ1-2; D remains ambiguous. This CDR3 region has 13 residues. Germline CDR1 is GTSNPN and CDR2 is SVGIG (reference sequence). Trimming took 2 bases from V and 6 from J, leaving 13 bases between them. CDR3 sequence reads: CAWSRNSKNGYTF. The CDR3 coding sequence is TGTGCCTGGAGTAGGAACAGCAAGAATGGCTACACCTTC.

The genes are TRBV2 and TRBJ1-2; D may be TRBD1 (5 bases). The CDR3 covers 13 residues. Germline CDR1 SNHLY, CDR2 FYNNEI. Trimming pared 5 bases from V and 6 bases from J, leaving 13 bases between. DNA for the CDR3: TGTGCCAGCAGTTCGGAGGGGTTGAATGGCTACACCTTC. It encodes CASSSEGLNGYTF.

The CDR3 coding sequence is TGTGCCAGCACCGAACTTAGCGGGGGGGCTCTTGATGAGCAGTTCTTC. Protein sequence: CASTELSGGALDEQFF. This chain connects TRBV7-9 to TRBJ2-1; 11 bases are shared with TRBD2. From germline, CDR1 is SEHNR and CDR2 FQNEAQ (reference sequence). V lost 7 bases and J lost 8; bases outside the gene matches: 13. CDR3 length equals 16 residues.

J is TRBJ2-1 and V is TRBV19, with 11 bases that match TRBD2. This CDR3 has 14 residues. The V gene's germline CDR1 is LNHDA and CDR2 SQIVND (reference sequence). With 10 bases clipped from V and 5 bases from J, the junction kept 7 bases outside the gene matches. In DNA form, the CDR3 reads TGTGCCACCTCTCTAGCGGGGGGAGACAATGAGCAGTTCTTC. It codes for CATSLAGGDNEQFF.

The chain links TRBV5-6 to TRBJ1-4, with D perhaps TRBD1 (6 bases). Germline-derived CDR1 and CDR2 are SGHDT and YYEEEE. Trimming shortened V by 1 base and J by 8 bases, and 12 bases separated the two germline ends. The CDR3 covers 14 residues. The CDR3 DNA reads TGTGCCAGCAGCTTGTTGCGGGGGGGCGAAAAACTGTTTTTT. It yields the protein CASSLLRGGEKLFF.

The rearrangement joins TRBV4-2 to TRBJ1-2; 10 bases line up with TRBD1. Germline loops: CDR1 LGHNA, CDR2 YNFKEQ. This CDR3 region has 15 residues. Trimming cost V 1 base and J 6 bases; bases outside gene matches: 5. CDR3 DNA sequence: TGTGCCAGCAGCCAAGCGGGACAGGGGAACGATGGCTACACCTTC. Its protein is CASSQAGQGNDGYTF.

This sequence joins TRBV5-6 and TRBJ1-1; the match to TRBD1 covers 10 bases. Germline V CDR1 and CDR2: SGHDT, YYEEEE. Unmatched junction bases numbered 10, after V lost 1 base and J lost 1 base. The CDR3 contains 18 residues. The CDR3 nucleotides read TGTGCCAGCAGCTTGAGGTGGACAGGGGGTTTGGGGAACACTGAAGCTTTCTTT. It specifies CASSLRWTGGLGNTEAFF.

The gene calls are TRBV11-2 and TRBJ1-1, with D hard to call. The V end lost 0 bases, the J end lost 4 bases, and 15 bases lay between the germline ends. The CDR3 sequence is 16 residues long. In germline, CDR1 is SGHAT, CDR2 FQNNGV. The CDR3 here is CASSLDLGSFLTEAFF. The CDR3 coding sequence is TGTGCCAGCAGCTTAGATCTGGGCAGTTTCCTCACTGAAGCTTTCTTT.

The rearrangement joins TRBV5-5 to TRBJ2-3, with TRBD1 as a possible D gene (6 bases). Germline V lookup: CDR1 SGHKS, CDR2 YYEKEE (reference sequence). This CDR3 has 18 amino acids. V was clipped by 4 bases and J by 4 bases, with 25 bases between them. This CDR3 reads CASSHASTKGDFADTQYF. The CDR3 DNA follows: TGTGCCAGCAGCCACGCGAGTACAAAGGGGGATTTTGCAGATACGCAGTATTTT.

This chain uses TRBV5-4 with TRBJ1-1, with 8 positions matching TRBD1. The CDR3 totals 14 residues. Germline assignment: CDR1 SGHNT and CDR2 YYREEE (reference sequence). V dropped 4 bases and J dropped 5; count of bases not matched to a gene: 7. CDR3 loop: CASSEQGVRTEAFF. The CDR3 DNA reads TGTGCCAGCAGCGAACAGGGGGTTAGGACTGAAGCTTTCTTT.

This clone has a handful of counts. The V call is TRBV10-3, the J call TRBJ2-7, with 7 positions matching TRBD2. Germline V lookup: CDR1 ENHRY, CDR2 SYGVKD. V was pared by 8 bases and J by 0 bases, with 7 bases of the junction left unmatched. This CDR3 has 14 amino acids. The DNA for the CDR3 is TGTGCCATCGGGTCCGGGGGGTCCTCCTACGAGCAGTACTTC. Translating it yields CAIGSGGSSYEQYF.

The gene calls are TRBV11-2 and TRBJ2-2, with D hard to call. Trimming cost V 5 bases and J 6 bases, with 13 bases left between them. Germline assignment: CDR1 SGHAT and CDR2 FQNNGV. The CDR3 has 14 amino acids. CDR3 coding DNA: TGTGCCAGCAGCCCACCAACTCAATCCGGGGAGCTGTTTTTT. Amino acid sequence: CASSPPTQSGELFF. Variable domain in full (rest from reference TRBV11-2 and TRBJ2-2): EAGVAQSPRYKIIEKRQSVAFWCNPISGHATLYWYQQILGQGPKLLIQFQNNGVVDDSQLPKDRFSAERLKGVDSTLKIQPAKLEDSAVYLCASSPPTQSGELFFGEGSRLTVL.

The CDR3: CASSRGTGGNQPQHF. The DNA of the CDR3 is TGCGCCAGCAGCCGCGGGACAGGGGGCAATCAGCCCCAGCATTTT. The chain recombines TRBV5-1 with TRBJ1-5; 10 nucleotides line up with TRBD1. CDR1 SGHRS and CDR2 YFSETQ come from the germline V gene. V gave up 4 bases and J gave up 2 bases; unmatched junction bases: 3. The length of the CDR3 is 15 residues.